One and the same sample provided the 8 T cell receptor beta chains below, sequenced in a study of blood T cells in healthy people across ages. Sample-barcoded 5' priming and a J-beta primer mix drove a second PCR of 7 to 11 cycles. TCRdb reprocessed the 5' RACE reads via MiXCR and lists one record per CDR3 protein. The sample shows around 500,000 distinct CDR3 sequences, about 27% of them seen only once. The same sample was also used in a study of T cells of mothers and their children.

The sequencing sample was made of blood. The receptors shown here come from a boy younger than 10 in good health.

This rearrangement joins TRBV5-1 to TRBJ2-5; no clear D. The CDR3 length is 13 residues. The germline V gene has CDR1 SGHRS and CDR2 YFSETQ. Trimming took off 6 bases at V and 0 bases at J, with 9 bases between the two ends. Here the CDR3 reads CASTPYYQETQYF. The CDR3 DNA follows: TGCGCCAGCACCCCGTACTACCAAGAGACCCAGTACTTC.

The V gene is TRBV3-1, the J gene TRBJ2-2; D remains unclear. Germline loops: CDR1 LGHDT, CDR2 YNNKEL (reference sequence). V lost 8 bases to trimming and J lost 4 bases, with 8 bases between them. The length of the CDR3 is 12 residues. CDR3 residues: CASQIGTGELFF. CDR3 coding DNA: TGTGCCAGCCAGATCGGCACCGGGGAGCTGTTTTTT.

This chain's CDR3 is CASSSTKGGNQPQHF. Here the CDR3 DNA reads TGTGCCAGCAGCTCGACTAAGGGGGGGAATCAGCCCCAGCATTTT. V and J are TRBV7-9 and TRBJ1-5; possibly TRBD1 for D (6 bases). V was cut by 4 bases and J by 4 bases, with 14 bases left in between. Germline CDR1 is SEHNR and CDR2 is FQNEAQ (reference sequence). The CDR3 has 15 amino acids. Variable domain in full (rest from reference TRBV7-9 and TRBJ1-5): DTGVSQNPRHKITKRGQNVTFRCDPISEHNRLYWYRQTLGQGPEFLTYFQNEAQLEKSRLLSDRFSAERPKGSFSTLEIQRTEQGDSAMYLCASSSTKGGNQPQHFGDGTRLSIL.

CDR3 sequence reads: CASTQTSSGANVLTF. CDR3 nucleotides: TGTGCCAGCACCCAGACCAGCTCTGGGGCCAACGTCCTGACTTTC. The chain joins TRBV6-5 to TRBJ2-6; D gene ambiguous. The CDR3 contains 15 residues. Deletions cut 7 bases from V and 0 bases from J, with 10 bases between. Germline CDR1 is MNHEY and CDR2 is SVGAGI.

This clonotype was recorded a few times. The chain combines TRBV10-3 with TRBJ2-7; D may match TRBD1 or TRBD2 (6 bases each). The ends were cut back, 4 bases at V and 6 bases at J, with 13 bases in the middle. This CDR3 has 13 amino acids. Per germline, CDR1 ENHRY and CDR2 SYGVKD. CDR3 region: CAISGGAFLEQYF. The CDR3 DNA is TGTGCCATCAGTGGGGGGGCCTTCCTCGAGCAGTACTTC.

This chain connects TRBV5-8 to TRBJ1-4; D is undetermined. Germline values: CDR1 SGHTS, CDR2 YDEGEE. The CDR3 totals 12 residues. V lost 0 bases and J 8 bases, leaving 5 bases between the germline ends. The CDR3 spells CASSLASEKLFF. CDR3 nucleotide sequence: TGTGCCAGCAGCTTGGCGAGCGAAAAACTGTTTTTT.

Concerning this clonotype itself: The conserved closing phenylalanine or tryptophan is absent in this CDR3, likely reflecting a read error. The chain has TRBV15 and TRBJ2-3, with 7 bases fitting TRBD2. The junction had 2 bases not matched to a gene; V was cut back by 0 bases and J by 8 bases. This CDR3 spans 13 amino acids. The germline CDR1 and CDR2 sequences are LNHNV and YYDKDF (reference sequence). The CDR3 protein is CATSRDGGGTQYS. CDR3 DNA: TGTGCCACCAGCAGAGATGGGGGGGGTACGCAGTATTCT.

V is TRBV6-5 and J is TRBJ2-5; TRBD1 agrees at 9 bases. The J call is in doubt because the DNA end fits TRBJ2-7 better. The CDR3 is 14 amino acids. Germline CDR1 and CDR2: MNHEY and SVGAGI. The CDR3 DNA sequence: TGTGCCAGCAGTGCCGGGACAGGGACAAACGAGCAGTACTTC. It codes for CASSAGTGTNEQYF.